The sequence of this TCR beta chain was determined in a study of T cell changes during pregnancy in multiple sclerosis. CDR3 size: 11 residues. Germline CDR1 MNHNS, CDR2 SASEGT. V lost 8 bases, J lost 3 bases, and 8 bases lay in between. TCRdb keeps only in-frame clones here, not all; method: immunoSEQ multiplex PCR. The table lists 50,000 to 75,000 clones, about 94% of them singletons. The gene calls are TRBV6-1 and TRBJ2-7; no definite D call. Specimen: CD8+ T cells from peripheral blood mononuclear cells, collected in the third trimester of pregnancy. The sequence was collected from a female donor with multiple sclerosis, enrolled in a pregnancy study. CDR3 nucleotides: TGTGCCAGCGCGCGGAACTACGAGCAGTACTTC. Protein product: CASARNYEQYF.